These 8 T cell receptor beta chains originate from one sample sequenced in a study of shared clonotypes between healthy human individuals. Assay: immunoSEQ multiplex PCR; the TCRdb copy retains only in-frame clones and omits some. The data contain around 430,000 clones, about four fifths of them singletons. Specimen: PBMCs. The receptors shown here come from a woman in her 40s in good health. Some clones in this sample may be carry-over from other donors' samples.

The rearrangement links TRBV7-9 to TRBJ2-1, with 13 bases aligning to TRBD2. Per germline, CDR1 SEHNR and CDR2 FQNEAQ (reference sequence). The V segment lost 6 bases and the J segment 7 bases; nucleotides outside the gene matches: 9. CDR3 length equals 16 residues. For the CDR3, the DNA is TGTGCCAGCAGTCAAGGACTAGCGGGAGTGGTTAATGAGCAGTTCTTC. As protein: CASSQGLAGVVNEQFF.

The rearrangement uses TRBV6-1 and TRBJ2-3, with TRBD2 matching over 9 bases. CDR3 size: 16 residues. Germline assignment: CDR1 MNHNS and CDR2 SASEGT. Trimming took 2 bases from V and 2 from J; bases not matched to a gene: 5. This CDR3 is CASSERLAGLTDTQYF. For the CDR3, the DNA is TGTGCCAGCAGTGAACGCCTAGCGGGGCTCACAGATACGCAGTATTTT.

The chain links TRBV14 to TRBJ2-5, with 10 bases matching TRBD2. The CDR3 consists of 15 residues. CDR1 and CDR2 from the germline V gene are SGHDN and FVKESK. The trim removed 4 bases at V and 5 bases at J, leaving 7 bases unmatched. CDR3 DNA sequence: TGTGCCAGCAGCCTCCTAGCGGGAGCGGGGGAGACCCAGTACTTC. Protein sequence: CASSLLAGAGETQYF.

The chain combines TRBV29-1 with TRBJ1-2, with 7 bases fitting TRBD1. Germline V gene lookup returns CDR1 SQVTM and CDR2 ANQGSEA. Trimming removed 4 bases from V and 5 bases from J; junction bases left unmatched: 16. CDR3 length: 16 residues. The CDR3 DNA follows: TGCAGCGTTGCAATAGGGGGCGAGCTGGGGAGGTATGGCTACACCTTC. Its protein product is CSVAIGGELGRYGYTF.

This sequence joins TRBV5-1 and TRBJ1-2; 8 bases are shared with TRBD1. Germline loops: CDR1 SGHRS, CDR2 YFSETQ. The junction had 6 bases not matched to a gene; V was cut back by 1 base and J by 7 bases. This CDR3 has 14 residues. The CDR3 bases are TGCGCCAGCAGCTTGACAGGGGGTTTATTTGGCTACACCTTC. The encoded protein is CASSLTGGLFGYTF.

This chain uses TRBV29-1 with TRBJ2-5; D is uncertain. Per germline, CDR1 SQVTM and CDR2 ANQGSEA. The CDR3 consists of 14 residues. Trimming left V 3 bases short and J 2 bases short, with 13 bases between. This CDR3 reads CSVELRARQETQYF. The CDR3 DNA is TGCAGCGTTGAGCTGAGAGCCCGTCAAGAGACCCAGTACTTC.

Points on this clone: The junction does not match germline at one end; this may be a read error. The gene calls are TRBV18 and TRBJ1-1, with D possibly TRBD1 on 6 matching bases. This CDR3 spans 15 amino acids. Germline CDR1 KGHSH, CDR2 LQKENI. CDR3 loop: CASSPPVGGYTEAFF. Here the CDR3 DNA reads TGTGCCAGCTCTCCACCAGTGGGGGGCTACACTGAAGCTTTCTTT.

The J gene is TRBJ1-2, the V gene TRBV5-6; D is undetermined. Trimming left V 7 bases short and J 4 bases short, with 17 bases between. This CDR3 spans 14 amino acids. CDR1 SGHDT and CDR2 YYEEEE come from the germline V gene. The CDR3: CASCSCRKTYGYTF. CDR3 DNA sequence: TGTGCCAGCTGCAGTTGCCGAAAGACCTATGGCTACACCTTC.